Sequencing of this T cell receptor beta chain was carried out in a study of long-term antiretroviral therapy in people with HIV. Survey-level immunoSEQ v3.0 assays were run. TCRdb's table, derived via immunoSEQ multiplex PCR, lists solely in-frame clones and lacks some. The data show about 33,000 clones, 60% to 85% seen once. Losses at the gene ends were 3 bases for V and 10 bases for J; bases not matched to a gene: 0. Germline V gene sequence: CDR1 LNHDA, CDR2 SQIVND (reference sequence). The CDR3 consists of 11 residues. The chain couples TRBV19 to TRBJ1-1; 9 positions agree with TRBD1. The clonotype comes from a woman aged 50 to 60 with HIV. Sequenced here: unsorted PBMCs, sampled 2 years after starting antiretroviral therapy. CDR3 protein: CASSMGQGAFF. CDR3 in DNA: TGTGCCAGTAGTATGGGACAGGGAGCTTTCTTT.